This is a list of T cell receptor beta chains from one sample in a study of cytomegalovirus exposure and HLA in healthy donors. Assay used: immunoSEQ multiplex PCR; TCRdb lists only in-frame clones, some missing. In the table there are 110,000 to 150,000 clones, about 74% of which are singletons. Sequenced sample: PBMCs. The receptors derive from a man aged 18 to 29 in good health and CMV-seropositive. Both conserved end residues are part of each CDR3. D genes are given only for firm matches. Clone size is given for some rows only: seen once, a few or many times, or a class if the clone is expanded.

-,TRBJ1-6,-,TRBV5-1,TGCGCCAGCAGCTGGGGGGGCCGGGCGGAATCACCCCTCCACTTT,CASSWGGRAESPLHF
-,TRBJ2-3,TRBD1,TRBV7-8,TGTGCCAGCATCGGACAGGGGGTGGCAGATACGCAGTATTTT,CASIGQGVADTQYF
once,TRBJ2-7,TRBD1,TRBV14,TGTGCCAGCTCCCAGGGCAGGGGGATCAACGAGCAGTACTTC,CASSQGRGINEQYF
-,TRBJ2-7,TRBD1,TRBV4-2,TGTGCCAGCAGCCAGGGGGGACAGGGGCGAAGGTACGAGCAGTACTTC,CASSQGGQGRRYEQYF
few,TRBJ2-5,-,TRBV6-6,TGTGCCAGCAGTCTCGCCGGGGATATAAGCCAAGAGACCCAGTACTTC,CASSLAGDISQETQYF
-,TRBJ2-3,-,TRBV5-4,TGTGCCAGCAGCTTGGGCCTAGCGTTCACAGATACGCAGTATTTT,CASSLGLAFTDTQYF
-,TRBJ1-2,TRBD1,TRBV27,TGTGCCAGCAGTCTGAGACAGGGTGCCTCGTCAACCTTC,CASSLRQGASSTF
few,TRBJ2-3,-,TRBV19,TGTGCCAGTAGTATTGTTATGCCAGGGGCCACAGATACGCAGTATTTT,CASSIVMPGATDTQYF
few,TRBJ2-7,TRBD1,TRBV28,TGTGCCAGCAGCTCCCATGAGGGACAGGGAGTCAACGAGCAGTACTTC,CASSSHEGQGVNEQYF
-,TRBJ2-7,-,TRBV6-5,TGTGCCAGCAGTTACGGGCCGACATACGAGCAGTACTTC,CASSYGPTYEQYF
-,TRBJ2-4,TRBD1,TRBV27,TGTGCCAGCAGTAACAGGGGGCGCACGGACATTCAGTACTTC,CASSNRGRTDIQYF
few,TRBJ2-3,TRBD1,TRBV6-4,TGTGCCAGCAGTGACGGACAGGGGTCAGATACGCAGTATTTT,CASSDGQGSDTQYF
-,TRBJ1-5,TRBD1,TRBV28,TGTGCCAGCACTTCTTCGGACAGGCGAGGGGGTCAGCCCCAGCATTTT,CASTSSDRRGGQPQHF
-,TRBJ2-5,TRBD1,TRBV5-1,TGCGCCAGCAGCCCCCAGGGGGAAGAGACCCAGTACTTC,CASSPQGEETQYF
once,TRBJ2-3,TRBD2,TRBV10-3,TGTGCCATCTGCCCGTCTAGCGGGAGGATCCCAGATACGCAGTATTTT,CAICPSSGRIPDTQYF
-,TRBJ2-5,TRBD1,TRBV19,TGTGCCAGTAGTAAAGGGACAGGGGAGGGAGAGACCCAGTACTTC,CASSKGTGEGETQYF
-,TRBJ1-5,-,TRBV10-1,TGCGCCAGCACCCGAGCCCAGCATTTT,CASTRAQHF
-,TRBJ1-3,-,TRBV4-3,TGCGCCAGCAGCCCTACTGGGGGGTCCGGAAACACCATATATTTT,CASSPTGGSGNTIYF
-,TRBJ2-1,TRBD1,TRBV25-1,TGTGCCAGCAAAACAGGGGGCGGTGAGCAGTTCTTC,CASKTGGGEQFF
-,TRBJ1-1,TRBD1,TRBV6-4,TGTGCCAGCAGTGACACGGACAGGGGAACTGAAGCTTTCTTT,CASSDTDRGTEAFF
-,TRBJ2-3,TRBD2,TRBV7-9,TGTGCCAGCAGCTGGCGGGGGTTTGATACGCAGTATTTT,CASSWRGFDTQYF
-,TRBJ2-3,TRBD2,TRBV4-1,TGCGCCAGCAGCCAAGAACACCGGGGACTAGCGGTTAGCACAGATACGCAGTATTTT,CASSQEHRGLAVSTDTQYF
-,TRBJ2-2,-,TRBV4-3,TGCGCCAGCAGCCTAAGCCTAGGGGCGTCGAACACCGGGGAGCTGTTTTTT,CASSLSLGASNTGELFF